A single sample is the source of the 18 T cell receptor beta chains below, sequenced in a study of cytomegalovirus exposure and HLA in healthy donors. Repertoires were generated with immunoSEQ multiplex PCR, while TCRdb's copy carries only in-frame clones and drops some. The data show 250,000 or so clones, about 83% seen once. Sequencing was carried out using PBMCs. These TCRs come from a man younger than 30 in good health and CMV-seronegative.

The chain links TRBV5-6 to TRBJ1-2, with 8 bases lining up with TRBD1. V was pared by 4 bases and J by 4 bases, with 9 bases of the junction left unmatched. The CDR3 consists of 15 residues. Germline-derived CDR1 and CDR2 are SGHDT and YYEEEE. The CDR3 DNA sequence: TGTGCCAGCAGCATCCCAGCAGGGGGCGGCTATGGCTACACCTTC. Its protein product is CASSIPAGGGYGYTF.

This clone has a handful of counts. The CDR3 nucleotides are TGTGCCAGCAGTGCGTCAACAGGGGGGAATCAGCCCCAGCATTTT. Its translation is CASSASTGGNQPQHF. V gene TRBV6-1 combines with J gene TRBJ1-5, with 8 bases that match TRBD1. Trimming at V came to 4 bases and at J to 4 bases, leaving 6 bases not matched to a gene. This CDR3 region has 15 residues. Per the germline V gene, CDR1 is MNHNS and CDR2 is SASEGT.

The rearrangement joins TRBV11-2 to TRBJ2-4; 7 bases agree with TRBD1. The CDR3 is 13 amino acids. The V gene end was trimmed by 0 bases and the J gene end by 8 bases; junction bases not matched to a gene: 1. Germline V gene sequence: CDR1 SGHAT, CDR2 FQNNGV. The CDR3 loop is CASSLDQGDIQYF. As DNA, the CDR3 is TGTGCCAGCAGCTTAGATCAGGGGGACATTCAGTACTTC. The full variable domain, rest sourced from reference TRBV11-2 and TRBJ2-4, is EAGVAQSPRYKIIEKRQSVAFWCNPISGHATLYWYQQILGQGPKLLIQFQNNGVVDDSQLPKDRFSAERLKGVDSTLKIQPAKLEDSAVYLCASSLDQGDIQYFGAGTRLSVL.

The rearrangement joins TRBV4-1 to TRBJ2-7; 12 positions match TRBD2. The trim removed 6 bases at V and 1 base at J, leaving 7 bases unmatched. The CDR3 covers 16 residues. Germline V CDR1 and CDR2: MGHRA, YSYEKL. The CDR3 nucleotides read TGCGCCAGCAGTCCCACTAGCGGGGGGAGATCCTACGAGCAGTACTTC. Translating gives CASSPTSGGRSYEQYF.

The chain has TRBV30 and TRBJ2-2; 7 bases are a match to TRBD2. The germline gives CDR1 GTSNPN, CDR2 SVGIG (reference sequence). CDR3 length: 14 residues. V gave up 4 bases and J gave up 7 bases; unmatched junction bases: 9. The CDR3, as DNA: TGTGCCTGGATTGGCCCCCCGGGGGGCGGGGAGCTGTTTTTT. Translated: CAWIGPPGGGELFF.

This clone was seen a single time. This rearrangement joins TRBV28 to TRBJ1-3, with TRBD1 as a possible D gene (5 bases). V lost 6 bases and J 0 bases, leaving 9 bases between the germline ends. This CDR3 contains 14 residues. Per germline, CDR1 MDHEN and CDR2 SYDVKM. In DNA, the CDR3 is TGTGCCAGCAGAGAACAGGTCTCTGGAAACACCATATATTTT. It yields the protein CASREQVSGNTIYF.

This clone was seen only once. The chain is built from TRBV28 and TRBJ1-1; D is possibly TRBD1 (6 bases). The CDR3 is made up of 15 amino acids. Germline V lookup: CDR1 MDHEN, CDR2 SYDVKM. Trimming took 3 bases from V and 2 from J, leaving 13 bases between them. The DNA of the CDR3 is TGTGCCAGCAGTTTCCCGACAGGCCTCAACACTGAAGCTTTCTTT. Translation: CASSFPTGLNTEAFF.

The V call is TRBV7-8, the J call TRBJ1-5; D is perhaps TRBD1 (5 bases). Deletions cut 4 bases from V and 4 bases from J, with 11 bases between. Germline loops: CDR1 SGHVS, CDR2 FQNEAQ. This CDR3 is built from 14 residues. The CDR3 reads CASSSQGPNQPQHF. The CDR3 nucleotides are TGTGCCAGCAGCTCCCAGGGCCCGAATCAGCCCCAGCATTTT.

A note on this clone: Other DNA sequences in this sample translate to the same CDR3. This chain joins TRBV28 and TRBJ2-1; 8 positions match TRBD2. The ends lost 3 bases at V and 8 bases at J; junction bases unmatched: 6. Per the germline V gene, CDR1 is MDHEN and CDR2 is SYDVKM. The CDR3 sequence is 14 residues long. The DNA for the CDR3 is TGTGCCAGCAGTTTTCGGGGGGGCTCGGATGAGCAGTTCTTC. Its translation is CASSFRGGSDEQFF.

The chain carries TRBV29-1 and TRBJ1-2; the match to TRBD1 covers 8 bases. The CDR3 spans 13 residues. V gave up 2 bases and J gave up 4 bases; unmatched junction bases: 3. The germline CDR1 and CDR2 sequences are SQVTM and ANQGSEA. The DNA for the CDR3 is TGCAGCGTTGAAACGGGGACAGGCTATGGCTACACCTTC. Amino acid sequence: CSVETGTGYGYTF.

The V call is TRBV28, the J call TRBJ2-1, with 11 bases lining up with TRBD1. The CDR3 totals 16 residues. V was clipped by 1 base and J by 6 bases; unmatched bases: 5. CDR1 is MDHEN and CDR2 is SYDVKM in the germline V gene. The CDR3 spells CASSLSWGTGGNEQFF. The CDR3 DNA is TGTGCCAGCAGTTTATCTTGGGGGACAGGGGGCAATGAGCAGTTCTTC.

This rearrangement joins TRBV7-2 to TRBJ2-5; 7 bases map to TRBD2. Germline trimming cut 5 bases from V and 4 bases from J; bases unmatched to any gene: 13. This CDR3 contains 16 residues. Germline V gene sequence: CDR1 SGHTA, CDR2 FQGNSA. CDR3 bases: TGTGCCAGCAGCCAATCAAGGACTAGTGGAGGAGAGACCCAGTACTTC. Translation gives CASSQSRTSGGETQYF.

The rearrangement links TRBV28 to TRBJ2-7, with D possibly being TRBD2 (5 bases). The germline gives CDR1 MDHEN, CDR2 SYDVKM. This CDR3 is built from 15 residues. V lost 5 bases, J lost 2 bases, and 16 bases lay in between. CDR3 DNA: TGTGCCAGCAGTGCCAGACTGACGGAGGCCTACGAGCAGTACTTC. This sequence encodes CASSARLTEAYEQYF.

To note about this clone: This specimen includes other DNA sequences encoding the same CDR3. This chain links TRBV20-1 with TRBJ1-2; no firm D call. Trimming stripped 3 bases from V and 5 bases from J, with 4 bases between. The germline gives CDR1 DFQATT, CDR2 SNEGSKA (reference sequence). The CDR3 sequence is 10 residues long. The CDR3 DNA is TGCAGTGCTAGTTCTTATGGCTACACCTTC. Protein product: CSASSYGYTF.

This clone has a single count. The chain links TRBV11-2 to TRBJ2-2; tentative D call: TRBD2 (5 bases). There are 13 residues in the CDR3. Germline V gene data show CDR1 as SGHAT and CDR2 as FQNNGV. V lost 2 bases to trimming and J lost 7 bases, with 8 bases between them. DNA of the CDR3: TGTGCCAGCAGCTTATTAGCGAGCGGGGAGCTGTTTTTT. Its protein product is CASSLLASGELFF.

The chain has TRBV28 and TRBJ2-7; 9 bases map to TRBD1. The junction had 14 bases not matched to a gene; V was cut back by 5 bases and J by 6 bases. The V gene's germline CDR1 is MDHEN and CDR2 SYDVKM. The CDR3 runs to 16 residues. CDR3 amino acids: CASSATSGTGPGEQYF. CDR3 nucleotide sequence: TGTGCCAGCAGTGCAACCTCCGGGACAGGGCCCGGCGAGCAGTACTTC.

The chain joins TRBV5-1 to TRBJ2-7; the D is unclear. Looked up from germline, CDR1 is SGHRS and CDR2 is YFSETQ. The V gene lost 0 bases and the J gene lost 6 bases, with 16 bases spanning the gap. The CDR3 consists of 15 residues. The CDR3: CASSLAWLVDAEQYF. In nucleotides, the CDR3 is TGCGCCAGCAGCTTGGCGTGGCTAGTAGACGCCGAGCAGTACTTC.

The chain combines TRBV18 with TRBJ1-2; TRBD1 matches 7 bases. CDR1 is KGHSH, CDR2 LQKENI, per germline. J gave up 7 bases and V 3 bases, and 8 bases lay outside the gene matches. This CDR3 has 14 residues. Here the CDR3 reads CASSPPGTDVGYTF. For the CDR3, the DNA is TGTGCCAGCTCACCCCCCGGGACAGATGTTGGCTACACCTTC.